This record covers a single T cell receptor beta chain. The antigen remains undetermined. Each CDR3 protein is one row after TCRdb ran MiXCR on the RT-PCR reads. The sample has hundreds of thousands of distinct CDR3 sequences; about 14% are singletons. This sample is part of a study of response to subunit inactivated influenza vaccine. Germline CDR1 SGHNT, CDR2 YENEEA. This CDR3 region has 13 residues. V lost 5 bases and J lost 2, with 8 bases in between. The study, taken as a whole, reports: The authors proposed limited new T cell recruitment per seasonal influenza vaccination.

The specimen comprised PBMCs from blood, sampled 14 to 15 days before vaccination. This chain uses TRBV11-3 with TRBJ2-3, with D maybe TRBD1 (6 bases). The sequence came from a man aged 50-60 years who received an inactivated influenza vaccine. The CDR3 is CASSRQVTDTQYF. The CDR3 DNA reads TGTGCCAGCAGCCGACAGGTCACAGATACGCAGTATTTT.